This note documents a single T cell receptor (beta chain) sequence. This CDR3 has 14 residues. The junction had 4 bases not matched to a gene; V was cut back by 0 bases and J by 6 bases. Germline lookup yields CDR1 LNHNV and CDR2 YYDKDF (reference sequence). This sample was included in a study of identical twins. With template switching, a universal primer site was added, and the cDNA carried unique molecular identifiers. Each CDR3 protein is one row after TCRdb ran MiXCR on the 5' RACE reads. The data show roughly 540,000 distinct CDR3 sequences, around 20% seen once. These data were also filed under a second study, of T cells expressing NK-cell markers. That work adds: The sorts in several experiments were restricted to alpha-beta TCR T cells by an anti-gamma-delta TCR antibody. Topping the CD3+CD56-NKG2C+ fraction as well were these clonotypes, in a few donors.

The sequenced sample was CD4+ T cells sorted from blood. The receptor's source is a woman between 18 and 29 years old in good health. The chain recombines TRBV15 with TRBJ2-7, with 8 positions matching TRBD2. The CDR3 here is CATSRELAEAEQYF. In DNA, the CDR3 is TGTGCCACCAGCAGAGAACTAGCGGAAGCCGAGCAGTACTTC.